The rows below give T cell receptor beta chains drawn from one sample of a study of blood T cell repertoires in COVID-19. Only in-frame clones appear in the TCRdb table, and some are missing; sequencing was by immunoSEQ multiplex PCR. This table has about 110,000 clones, 70% to 85% appearing once. The sequencing sample was made of peripheral blood. These receptors came from a woman between 40 and 55 years old with acute or convalescent COVID-19. CDR3s include the opening cysteine and the closing phenylalanine or tryptophan. The D gene is left open where the match is weak. Clone sizes are given selectively: once, few, many, or a class where the clone is expanded.

clone_size	v_call	d_call	j_call	cdr3_aa	cdr3_nt
-	TRBV2	-	TRBJ2-3	CASRAARTDTQYF	TGTGCCAGCAGGGCGGCTAGGACAGATACGCAGTATTTT
-	TRBV5-4	TRBD2	TRBJ2-2	CASSDPGGSGELFF	TGTGCCAGCAGCGATCCGGGGGGTTCAGGGGAGCTGTTTTTT
-	TRBV7-7	-	TRBJ2-5	CASSLGFMGPNQETQYF	TGTGCCAGCAGCTTAGGGTTTATGGGGCCTAACCAAGAGACCCAGTACTTC
-	TRBV27	TRBD1	TRBJ2-7	CASSRDREAYEQYF	TGTGCCAGCAGTAGGGACAGGGAGGCATACGAGCAGTACTTC
-	TRBV11-2	-	TRBJ1-6	CASSRGTGNNSPLHF	TGTGCCAGCAGTCGCGGGACGGGTAATAATTCACCCCTCCACTTT
-	TRBV5-1	-	TRBJ2-7	CASSLDQIPYEQYF	TGCGCCAGCAGCTTGGACCAGATCCCCTACGAGCAGTACTTC
-	TRBV2	-	TRBJ1-5	CASTYWGSTGSNQPQHF	TGTGCCAGCACTTATTGGGGATCTACAGGGAGCAATCAGCCCCAGCATTTT
-	TRBV19	TRBD1	TRBJ1-1	CASSRSRGAEAFF	TGTGCCAGTAGTAGGAGCAGGGGGGCTGAAGCTTTCTTT
-	TRBV5-6	TRBD1	TRBJ1-2	CASSVGQGDGYTF	TGTGCCAGCAGCGTGGGACAGGGGGACGGCTACACCTTC
-	TRBV9	TRBD1	TRBJ2-7	CASSVEQGATYEQYF	TGTGCCAGCAGCGTCGAACAGGGGGCTACCTACGAGCAGTACTTC
-	TRBV7-3	TRBD1	TRBJ1-6	CASSRDSTDNSPLHF	TGTGCCAGCAGCAGGGACAGTACCGATAATTCACCCCTCCACTTT
-	TRBV19	TRBD2	TRBJ2-3	CASSIARTSGEGDTQYF	TGTGCCAGTAGTATAGCCCGAACTAGCGGGGAAGGAGATACGCAGTATTTT
-	TRBV11-2	TRBD1	TRBJ1-2	CASTGQGGGGYTF	TGTGCCAGCACCGGACAGGGCGGTGGTGGCTACACCTTC
-	TRBV6-5	-	TRBJ2-7	CASTSTPGGGQYF	TGTGCCAGCACATCAACTCCAGGAGGAGGGCAGTACTTC
-	TRBV7-9	-	TRBJ2-6	CASSLLGSSGANVLTF	TGTGCCAGCAGCCTCCTCGGGAGCTCTGGGGCCAACGTCCTGACTTTC
once	TRBV21-1	-	TRBJ1-4	CASSKCGTGRSEKLFF	TGTGCCAGCAGCAAATGTGGGACAGGGAGGAGTGAAAAACTGTTTTTT
-	TRBV5-4	-	TRBJ2-3	CASSPRGISSTDTQYF	TGTGCCAGCAGCCCACGAGGGATTTCCAGCACAGATACGCAGTATTTT
-	TRBV9	-	TRBJ2-5	CASSVAPGQETQYF	TGTGCCAGCAGCGTAGCCCCAGGGCAAGAGACCCAGTACTTC